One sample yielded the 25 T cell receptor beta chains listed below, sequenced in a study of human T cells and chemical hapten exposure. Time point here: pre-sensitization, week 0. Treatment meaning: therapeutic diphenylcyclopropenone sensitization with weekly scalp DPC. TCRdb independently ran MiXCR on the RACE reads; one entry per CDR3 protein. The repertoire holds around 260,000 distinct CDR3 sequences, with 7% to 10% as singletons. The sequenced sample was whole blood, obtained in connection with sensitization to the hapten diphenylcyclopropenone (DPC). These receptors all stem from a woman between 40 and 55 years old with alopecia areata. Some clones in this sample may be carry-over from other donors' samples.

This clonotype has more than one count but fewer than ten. CDR3 region: CASSSFWGTSGRVGETQYF. CDR3 coding DNA: TGTGCCAGCAGCTCCTTCTGGGGGACTAGCGGGAGAGTAGGAGAGACCCAGTACTTC. This sequence joins TRBV7-9 and TRBJ2-5; 14 positions match TRBD2. Germline V lookup: CDR1 SEHNR, CDR2 FQNEAQ (reference sequence). V gave up 4 bases and J gave up 4 bases; unmatched junction bases: 14. CDR3 length: 19 amino acids.

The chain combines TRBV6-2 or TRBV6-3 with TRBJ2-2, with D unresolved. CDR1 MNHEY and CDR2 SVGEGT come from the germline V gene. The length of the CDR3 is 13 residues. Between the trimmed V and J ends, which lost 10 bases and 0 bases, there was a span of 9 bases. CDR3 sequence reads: CAIQSANTGELFF. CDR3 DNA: TGTGCCATCCAATCCGCGAACACCGGGGAGCTGTTTTTT.

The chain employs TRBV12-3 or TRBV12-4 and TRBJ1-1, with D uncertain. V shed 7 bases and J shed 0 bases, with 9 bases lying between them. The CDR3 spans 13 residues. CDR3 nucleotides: TGTGCCAGCATCCTAGTTATGAACACTGAAGCTTTCTTT. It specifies CASILVMNTEAFF.

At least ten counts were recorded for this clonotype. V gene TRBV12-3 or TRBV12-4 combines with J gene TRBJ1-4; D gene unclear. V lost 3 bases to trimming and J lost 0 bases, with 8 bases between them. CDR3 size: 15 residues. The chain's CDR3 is CASSLGTATNEKLFF. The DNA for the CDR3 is TGTGCCAGCAGTTTGGGAACGGCAACTAATGAAAAACTGTTTTTT.

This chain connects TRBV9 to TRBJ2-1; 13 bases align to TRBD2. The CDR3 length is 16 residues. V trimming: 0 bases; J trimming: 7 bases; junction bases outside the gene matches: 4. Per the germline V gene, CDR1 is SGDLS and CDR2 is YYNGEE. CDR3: CASSVDGLAGVNEQFF. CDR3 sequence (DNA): TGTGCCAGCAGCGTAGACGGACTAGCGGGAGTAAATGAGCAGTTCTTC.

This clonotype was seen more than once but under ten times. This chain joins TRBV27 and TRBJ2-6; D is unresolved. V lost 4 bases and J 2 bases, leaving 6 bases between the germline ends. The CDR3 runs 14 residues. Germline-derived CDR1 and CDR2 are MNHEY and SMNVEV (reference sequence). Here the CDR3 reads CASSSATGANVLTF. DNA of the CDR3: TGTGCCAGCAGTTCAGCCACTGGGGCCAACGTCCTGACTTTC.

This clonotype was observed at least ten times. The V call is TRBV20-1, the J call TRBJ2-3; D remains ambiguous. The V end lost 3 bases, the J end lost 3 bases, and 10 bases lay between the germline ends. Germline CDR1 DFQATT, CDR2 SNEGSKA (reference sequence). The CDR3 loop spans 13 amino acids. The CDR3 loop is CSASTSRTDTQYF. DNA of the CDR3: TGCAGTGCTAGTACATCAAGGACAGATACGCAGTATTTT.

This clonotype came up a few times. The chain's CDR3 is CASSSTSKRSPLHF. CDR3 bases: TGTGCCAGCAGCTCCACGTCGAAAAGGTCACCCCTCCACTTT. The rearrangement links TRBV3-1 to TRBJ1-6; D is uncertain. V lost 5 bases, J lost 10 bases, and 15 bases lay in between. The germline V gene encodes CDR1 LGHDT and CDR2 YNNKEL (reference sequence). This CDR3 has 14 amino acids.

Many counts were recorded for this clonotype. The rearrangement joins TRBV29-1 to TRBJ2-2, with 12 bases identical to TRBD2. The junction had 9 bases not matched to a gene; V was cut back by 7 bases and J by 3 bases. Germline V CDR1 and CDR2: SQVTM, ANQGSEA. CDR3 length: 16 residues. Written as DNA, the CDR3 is TGCAGCGCCCGGAGCCTAGCGGGAGGGCACACCGGGGAGCTGTTTTTT. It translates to CSARSLAGGHTGELFF.

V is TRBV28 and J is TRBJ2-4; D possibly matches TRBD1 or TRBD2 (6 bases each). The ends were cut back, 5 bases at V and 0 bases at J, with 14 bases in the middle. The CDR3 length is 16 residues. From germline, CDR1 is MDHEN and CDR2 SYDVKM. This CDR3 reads CASSGGGALAKNIQYF. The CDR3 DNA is TGTGCCAGCAGTGGGGGCGGGGCCCTAGCCAAAAACATTCAGTACTTC.

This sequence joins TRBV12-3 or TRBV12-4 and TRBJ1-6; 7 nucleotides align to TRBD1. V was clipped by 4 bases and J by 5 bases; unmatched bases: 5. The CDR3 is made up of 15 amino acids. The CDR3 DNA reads TGTGCCAGCAGTTCTCGACAGGGCCATAATTCACCCCTCCACTTT. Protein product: CASSSRQGHNSPLHF.

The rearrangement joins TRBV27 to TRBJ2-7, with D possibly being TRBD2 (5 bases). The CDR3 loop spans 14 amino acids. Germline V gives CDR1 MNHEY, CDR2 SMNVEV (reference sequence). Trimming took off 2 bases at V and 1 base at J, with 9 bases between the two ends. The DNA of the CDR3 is TGTGCCAGCAGTTTAAGGCCGGGGTCCTACGAGCAGTACTTC. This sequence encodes CASSLRPGSYEQYF.

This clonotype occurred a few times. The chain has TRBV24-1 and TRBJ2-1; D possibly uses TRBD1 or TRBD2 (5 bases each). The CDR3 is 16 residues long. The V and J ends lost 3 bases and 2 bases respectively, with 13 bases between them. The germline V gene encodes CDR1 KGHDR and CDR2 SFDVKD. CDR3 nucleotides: TGTGCCACCAGTGATCCGTTGGGGGATACCTACAATGAGCAGTTCTTC. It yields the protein CATSDPLGDTYNEQFF.

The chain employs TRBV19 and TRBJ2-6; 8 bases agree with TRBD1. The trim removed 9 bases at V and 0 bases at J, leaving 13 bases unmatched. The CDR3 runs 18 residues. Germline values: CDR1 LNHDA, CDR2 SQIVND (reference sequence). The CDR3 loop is CASSTRDRILSGANVLTF. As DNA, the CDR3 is TGTGCCAGCTCCACCCGGGACAGGATTCTCTCTGGGGCCAACGTCCTGACTTTC.

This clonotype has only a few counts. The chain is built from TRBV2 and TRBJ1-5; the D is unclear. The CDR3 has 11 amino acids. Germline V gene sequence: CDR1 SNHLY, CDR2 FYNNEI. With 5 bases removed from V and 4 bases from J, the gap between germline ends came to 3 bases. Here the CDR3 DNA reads TGTGCCAGCAGTCTAAATCAGCCCCAGCATTTT. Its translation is CASSLNQPQHF.

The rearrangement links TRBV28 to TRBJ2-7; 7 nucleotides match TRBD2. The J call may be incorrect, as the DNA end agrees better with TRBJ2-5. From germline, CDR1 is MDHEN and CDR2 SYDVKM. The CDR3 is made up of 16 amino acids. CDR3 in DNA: TGTGCCAGCACCTCTACCTACCGGGGGAGGGGTTCGACCCAGTACTTC. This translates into CASTSTYRGRGSTQYF.

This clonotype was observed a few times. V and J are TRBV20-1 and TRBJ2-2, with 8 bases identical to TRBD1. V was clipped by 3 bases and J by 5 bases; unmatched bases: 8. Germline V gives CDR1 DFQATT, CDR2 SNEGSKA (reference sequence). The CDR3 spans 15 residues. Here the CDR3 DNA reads TGCAGTGCTAGGCTTACGGACAGGGTTACCGGGGAGCTGTTTTTT. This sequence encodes CSARLTDRVTGELFF.

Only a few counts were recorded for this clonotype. The CDR3 sequence: CASSEDAGELFF. CDR3 coding DNA: TGTGCCAGCAGTGAAGACGCCGGGGAGCTGTTTTTT. V gene TRBV2 combines with J gene TRBJ2-2; D not certain. CDR1 and CDR2 from the germline V gene are SNHLY and FYNNEI. The V end was cut by 1 base, the J end by 6 bases, with 3 bases between. The CDR3 loop spans 12 amino acids.

CDR3 nucleotides: TGTGCCACCAGTGATTGGTTAACAGGGGTCGGCACCGGGGAGCTGTTTTTT. Residues: CATSDWLTGVGTGELFF. This chain links TRBV24-1 with TRBJ2-2; 7 bases are a match to TRBD1. The CDR3 is made up of 17 amino acids. The V segment lost 2 bases and the J segment 4 bases; nucleotides outside the gene matches: 9. Germline loops: CDR1 KGHDR, CDR2 SFDVKD.

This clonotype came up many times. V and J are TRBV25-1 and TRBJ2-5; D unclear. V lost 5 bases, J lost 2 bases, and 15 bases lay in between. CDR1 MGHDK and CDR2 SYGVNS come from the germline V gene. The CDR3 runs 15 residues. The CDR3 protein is CASSPGVVGQETQYF. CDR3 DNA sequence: TGTGCCAGCAGTCCAGGAGTGGTCGGGCAAGAGACCCAGTACTTC.

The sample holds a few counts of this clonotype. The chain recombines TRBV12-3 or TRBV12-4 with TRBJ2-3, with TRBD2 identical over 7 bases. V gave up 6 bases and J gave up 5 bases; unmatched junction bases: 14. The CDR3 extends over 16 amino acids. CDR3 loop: CASSAGTTAFGDTQYF. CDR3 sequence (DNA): TGTGCCAGCAGCGCCGGGACTACGGCTTTTGGAGATACGCAGTATTTT.

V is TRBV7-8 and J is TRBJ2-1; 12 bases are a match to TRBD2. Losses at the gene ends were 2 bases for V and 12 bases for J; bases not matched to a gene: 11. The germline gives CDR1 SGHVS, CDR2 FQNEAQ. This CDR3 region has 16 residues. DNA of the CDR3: TGTGCCAGCAGCTTATCGGGGACTAGCGGGTCCCCCAGGCAGTTCTTC. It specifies CASSLSGTSGSPRQFF.

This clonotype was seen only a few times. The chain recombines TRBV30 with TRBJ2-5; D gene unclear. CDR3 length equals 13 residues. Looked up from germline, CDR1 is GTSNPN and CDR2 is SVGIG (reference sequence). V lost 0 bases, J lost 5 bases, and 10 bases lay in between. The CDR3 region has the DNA TGTGCCTGGAGTGTACTGAACCGGGAGACCCAGTACTTC. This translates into CAWSVLNRETQYF.

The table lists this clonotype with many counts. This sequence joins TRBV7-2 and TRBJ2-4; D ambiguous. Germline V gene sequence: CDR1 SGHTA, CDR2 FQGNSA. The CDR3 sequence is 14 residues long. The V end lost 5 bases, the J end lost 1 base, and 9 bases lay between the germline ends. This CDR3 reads CASSPPGAKNIQYF. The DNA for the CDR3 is TGTGCCAGCAGCCCCCCCGGGGCCAAAAACATTCAGTACTTC.

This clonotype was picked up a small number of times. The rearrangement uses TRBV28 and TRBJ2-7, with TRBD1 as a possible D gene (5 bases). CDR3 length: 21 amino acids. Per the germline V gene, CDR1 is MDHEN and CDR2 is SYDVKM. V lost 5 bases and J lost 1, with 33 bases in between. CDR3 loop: CASSIYRPTSFDSRKSYEQYF. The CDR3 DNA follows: TGTGCCAGCAGTATATACCGCCCAACATCGTTCGACAGCCGAAAATCCTACGAGCAGTACTTC.